This TCR beta chain was captured by sequencing in a study of blood T cell repertoires in COVID-19. Across the whole study: COVID-19 samples from acute and convalescent phases originated in the United States, Italy and Spain. PBMCs, B-cell-depleted T cells, or T cells provided the cDNA or gDNA that made up the material.

The germline V and J ends were trimmed by 2 bases and 0 bases, with 10 bases remaining between them. CDR1 is SEHNR, CDR2 FQNEAQ, per germline (reference sequence). The CDR3 totals 15 residues. Original methodology: By means of reference gene primer amplification, nucleated cell counts were estimated. Assay: immunoSEQ multiplex PCR; the TCRdb copy retains only in-frame clones and omits some. V, J and clone size are those of that table, while D and trimming were read from the DNA. Of some 50,000 clones listed, 70% to 90% are singletons. V and J are TRBV7-9 and TRBJ1-1; D ambiguous. The sample comprised peripheral blood. This clonotype was sampled from a human donor in a cohort sampled during active COVID-19. The CDR3 sequence: CASSLLSGLNTEAFF. DNA of the CDR3: TGTGCCAGCAGCTTATTGTCGGGTTTGAACACTGAAGCTTTCTTT.